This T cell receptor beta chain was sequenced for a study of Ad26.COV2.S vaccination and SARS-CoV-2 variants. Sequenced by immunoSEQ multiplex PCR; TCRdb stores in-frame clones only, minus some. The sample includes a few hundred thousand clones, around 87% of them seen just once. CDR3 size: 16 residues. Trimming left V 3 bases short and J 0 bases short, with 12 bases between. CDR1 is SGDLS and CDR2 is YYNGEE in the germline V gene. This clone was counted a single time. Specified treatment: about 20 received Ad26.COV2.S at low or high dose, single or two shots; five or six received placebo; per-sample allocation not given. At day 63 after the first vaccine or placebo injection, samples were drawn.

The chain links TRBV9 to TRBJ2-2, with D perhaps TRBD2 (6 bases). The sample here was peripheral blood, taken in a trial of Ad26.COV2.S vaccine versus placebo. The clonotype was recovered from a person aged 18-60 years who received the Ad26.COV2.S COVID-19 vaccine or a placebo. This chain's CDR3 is CASSERLVSNTGELFF. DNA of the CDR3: TGTGCCAGCAGCGAACGACTAGTGTCGAACACCGGGGAGCTGTTTTTT.